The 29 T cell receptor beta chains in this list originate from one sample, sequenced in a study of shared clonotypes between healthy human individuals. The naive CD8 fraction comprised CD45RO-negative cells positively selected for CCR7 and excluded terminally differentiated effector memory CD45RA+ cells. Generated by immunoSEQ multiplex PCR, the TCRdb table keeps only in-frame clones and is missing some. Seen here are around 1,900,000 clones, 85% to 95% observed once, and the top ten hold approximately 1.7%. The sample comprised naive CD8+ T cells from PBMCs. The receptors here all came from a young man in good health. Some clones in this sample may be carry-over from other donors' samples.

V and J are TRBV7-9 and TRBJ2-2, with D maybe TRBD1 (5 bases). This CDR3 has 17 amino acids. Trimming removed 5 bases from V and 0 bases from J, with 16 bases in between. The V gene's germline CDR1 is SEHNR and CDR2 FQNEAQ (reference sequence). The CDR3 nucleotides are TGTGCCAGCAGCCCCCAGGGTCTGTACGCGAACACCGGGGAGCTGTTTTTT. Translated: CASSPQGLYANTGELFF.

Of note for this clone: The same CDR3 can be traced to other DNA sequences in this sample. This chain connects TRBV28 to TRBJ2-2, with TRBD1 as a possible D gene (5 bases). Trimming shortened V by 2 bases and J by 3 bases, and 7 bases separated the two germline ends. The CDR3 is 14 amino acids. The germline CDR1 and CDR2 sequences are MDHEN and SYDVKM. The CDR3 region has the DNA TGTGCCAGCAGTTTAACAGGAGACACCGGGGAGCTGTTTTTT. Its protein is CASSLTGDTGELFF.

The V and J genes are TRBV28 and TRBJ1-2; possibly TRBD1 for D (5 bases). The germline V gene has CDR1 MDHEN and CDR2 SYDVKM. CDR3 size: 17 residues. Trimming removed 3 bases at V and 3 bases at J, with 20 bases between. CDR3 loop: CASSFPTAKPRDYGYTF. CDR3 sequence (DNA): TGTGCCAGCAGTTTCCCGACAGCTAAACCGAGGGACTATGGCTACACCTTC.

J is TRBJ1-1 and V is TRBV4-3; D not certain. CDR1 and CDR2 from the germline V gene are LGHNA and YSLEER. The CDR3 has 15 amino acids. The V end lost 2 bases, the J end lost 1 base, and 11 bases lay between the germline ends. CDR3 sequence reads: CASSQIRRENTEAFF. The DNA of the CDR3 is TGCGCCAGCAGCCAAATTCGACGCGAGAACACTGAAGCTTTCTTT.

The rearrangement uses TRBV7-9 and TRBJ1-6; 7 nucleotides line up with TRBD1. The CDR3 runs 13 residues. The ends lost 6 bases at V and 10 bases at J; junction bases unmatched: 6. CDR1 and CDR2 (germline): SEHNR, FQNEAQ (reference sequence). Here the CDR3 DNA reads TGTGCCAGCAGTTGGGACAGCTCCTCACCCCTCCACTTT. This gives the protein CASSWDSSSPLHF.

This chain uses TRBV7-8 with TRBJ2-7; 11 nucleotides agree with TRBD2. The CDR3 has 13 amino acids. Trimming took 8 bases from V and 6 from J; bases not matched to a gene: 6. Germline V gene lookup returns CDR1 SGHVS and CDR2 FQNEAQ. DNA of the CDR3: TGTGCCAGCTCCCTTAGCGGGAGGGGCGAGCAGTACTTC. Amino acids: CASSLSGRGEQYF. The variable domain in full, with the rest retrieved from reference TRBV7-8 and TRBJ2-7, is GAGVSQSPRYKVAKRGQDVALRCDPISGHVSLFWYQQALGQGPEFLTYFQNEAQLDKSGLPSDRFFAERPEGSVSTLKIQRTQQEDSAVYLCASSLSGRGEQYFGPGTRLTVT.

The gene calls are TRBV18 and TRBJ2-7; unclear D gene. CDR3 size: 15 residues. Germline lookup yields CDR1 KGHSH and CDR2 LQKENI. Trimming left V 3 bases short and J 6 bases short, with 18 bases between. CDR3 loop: CASSPVATRQGEQYF. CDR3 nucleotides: TGTGCCAGCTCACCGGTGGCCACTCGTCAAGGCGAGCAGTACTTC.

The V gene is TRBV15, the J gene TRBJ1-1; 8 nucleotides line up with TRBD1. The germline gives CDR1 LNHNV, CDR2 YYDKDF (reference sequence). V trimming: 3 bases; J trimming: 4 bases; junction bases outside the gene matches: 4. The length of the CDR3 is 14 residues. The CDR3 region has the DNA TGTGCCACCAGCAGGGACAGGGAACTCACTGAAGCTTTCTTT. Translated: CATSRDRELTEAFF. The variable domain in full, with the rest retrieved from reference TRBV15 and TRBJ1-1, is DAMVIQNPRYQVTQFGKPVTLSCSQTLNHNVMYWYQQKSSQAPKLLFHYYDKDFNNEADTPDNFQSRRPNTSFCFLDIRSPGLGDTAMYLCATSRDRELTEAFFGQGTRLTVV.

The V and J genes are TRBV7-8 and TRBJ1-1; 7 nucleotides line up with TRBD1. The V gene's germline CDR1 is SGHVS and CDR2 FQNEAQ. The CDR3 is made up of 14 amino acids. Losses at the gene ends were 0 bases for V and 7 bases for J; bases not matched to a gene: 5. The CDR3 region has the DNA TGTGCCAGCAGCTTAGCCGGGACAGAATTTGAAGCTTTCTTT. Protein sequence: CASSLAGTEFEAFF. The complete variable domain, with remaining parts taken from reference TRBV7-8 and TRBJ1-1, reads GAGVSQSPRYKVAKRGQDVALRCDPISGHVSLFWYQQALGQGPEFLTYFQNEAQLDKSGLPSDRFFAERPEGSVSTLKIQRTQQEDSAVYLCASSLAGTEFEAFFGQGTRLTVV.

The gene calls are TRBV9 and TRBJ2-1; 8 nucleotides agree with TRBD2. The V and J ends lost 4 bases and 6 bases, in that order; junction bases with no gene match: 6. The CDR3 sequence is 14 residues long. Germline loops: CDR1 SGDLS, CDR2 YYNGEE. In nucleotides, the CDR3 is TGTGCCAGCAGCCGACTAGCGAGGATCAATGAGCAGTTCTTC. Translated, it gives CASSRLARINEQFF. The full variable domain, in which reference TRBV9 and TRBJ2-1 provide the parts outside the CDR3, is DSGVTQTPKHLITATGQRVTLRCSPRSGDLSVYWYQQSLDQGLQFLIQYYNGEERAKGNILERFSAQQFPDLHSELNLSSLELGDSALYFCASSRLARINEQFFGPGTRLTVL.

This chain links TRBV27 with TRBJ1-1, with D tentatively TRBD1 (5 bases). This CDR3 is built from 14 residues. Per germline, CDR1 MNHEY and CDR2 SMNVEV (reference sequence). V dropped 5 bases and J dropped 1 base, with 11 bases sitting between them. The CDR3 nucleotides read TGTGCCAGCAGTGGGGGGGGACGGAACACTGAAGCTTTCTTT. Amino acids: CASSGGGRNTEAFF.

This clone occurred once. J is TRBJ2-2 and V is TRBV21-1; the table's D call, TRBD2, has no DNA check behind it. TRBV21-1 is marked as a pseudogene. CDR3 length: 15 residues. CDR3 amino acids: CASSKKSSGTGELFF. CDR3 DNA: TGTGCCAGCAGCAAAAAGAGTTCTGGCACCGGGGAGCTGTTTTTT.

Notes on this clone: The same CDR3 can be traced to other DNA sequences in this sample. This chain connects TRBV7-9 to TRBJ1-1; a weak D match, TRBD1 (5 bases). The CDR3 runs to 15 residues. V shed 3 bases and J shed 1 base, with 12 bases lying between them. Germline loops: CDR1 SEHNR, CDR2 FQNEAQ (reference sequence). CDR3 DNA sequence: TGTGCCAGCAGCTTGTTGACCGGGACGAACACTGAAGCTTTCTTT. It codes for CASSLLTGTNTEAFF.

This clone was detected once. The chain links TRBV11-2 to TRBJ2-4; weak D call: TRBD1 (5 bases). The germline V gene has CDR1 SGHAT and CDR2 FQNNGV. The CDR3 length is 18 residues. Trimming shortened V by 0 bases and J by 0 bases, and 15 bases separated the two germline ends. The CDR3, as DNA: TGTGCCAGCAGCTTAGATCTGGCAGGGCATATAGCCAAAAACATTCAGTACTTC. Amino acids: CASSLDLAGHIAKNIQYF.

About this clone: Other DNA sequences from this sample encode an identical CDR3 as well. In nucleotides, the CDR3 is TGCGCCAGCAGCCAGGCGCTAGCGGGATCCTACGAGCAGTACTTC. The encoded protein is CASSQALAGSYEQYF. This rearrangement joins TRBV4-1 to TRBJ2-7; 9 nucleotides agree with TRBD2. With 3 bases clipped from V and 1 base from J, the junction kept 4 bases outside the gene matches. The CDR3 sequence is 15 residues long. CDR1 is MGHRA and CDR2 is YSYEKL in the germline V gene.

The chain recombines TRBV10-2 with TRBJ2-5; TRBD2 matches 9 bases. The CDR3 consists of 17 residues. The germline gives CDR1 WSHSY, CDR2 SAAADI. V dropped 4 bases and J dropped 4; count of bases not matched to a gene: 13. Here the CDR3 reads CASSVSSGAERGETQYF. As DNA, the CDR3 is TGCGCCAGCAGTGTGTCTAGCGGGGCCGAGAGAGGAGAGACCCAGTACTTC.

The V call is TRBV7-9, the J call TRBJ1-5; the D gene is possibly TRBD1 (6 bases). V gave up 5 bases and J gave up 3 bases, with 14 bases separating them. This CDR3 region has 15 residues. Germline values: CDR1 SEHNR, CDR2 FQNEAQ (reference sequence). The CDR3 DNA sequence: TGTGCCAGCAGCATCGAGGGGGGATACAATCAGCCCCAGCATTTT. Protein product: CASSIEGGYNQPQHF.

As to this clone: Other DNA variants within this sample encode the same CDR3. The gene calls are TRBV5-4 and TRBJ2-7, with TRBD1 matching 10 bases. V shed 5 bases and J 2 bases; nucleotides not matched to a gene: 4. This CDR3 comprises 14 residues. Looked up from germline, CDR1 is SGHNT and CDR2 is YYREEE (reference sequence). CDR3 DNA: TGTGCCAGCAGGCCCGGGACAGGGGCCTACGAGCAGTACTTC. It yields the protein CASRPGTGAYEQYF. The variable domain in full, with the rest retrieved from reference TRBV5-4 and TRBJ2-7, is ETGVTQSPTHLIKTRGQQVTLRCSSQSGHNTVSWYQQALGQGPQFIFQYYREEENGRGNFPPRFSGLQFPNYSSELNVNALELDDSALYLCASRPGTGAYEQYFGPGTRLTVT.

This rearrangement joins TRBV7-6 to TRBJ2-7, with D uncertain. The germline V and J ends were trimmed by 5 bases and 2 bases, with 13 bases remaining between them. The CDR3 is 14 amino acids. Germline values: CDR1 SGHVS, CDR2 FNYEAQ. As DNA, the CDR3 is TGTGCCAGCAGCCCTAGGACGGAACCCTACGAGCAGTACTTC. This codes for CASSPRTEPYEQYF.

The CDR3 reads CASSFSPGTFHQPQHF. CDR3 in DNA: TGTGCCAGCAGCTTCTCACCAGGGACCTTCCATCAGCCCCAGCATTTT. The chain has TRBV7-9 and TRBJ1-5; D possibly corresponds to TRBD1 (5 bases). Trimming pared 3 bases from V and 5 bases from J, leaving 17 bases between. Germline CDR1 SEHNR, CDR2 FQNEAQ (reference sequence). The CDR3 length is 16 residues.

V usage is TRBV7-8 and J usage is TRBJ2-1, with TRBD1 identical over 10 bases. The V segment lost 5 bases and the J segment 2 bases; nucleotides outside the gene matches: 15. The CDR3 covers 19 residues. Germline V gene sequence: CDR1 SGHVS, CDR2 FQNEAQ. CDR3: CASSNPGTGANLPYNEQFF. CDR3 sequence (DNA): TGTGCCAGCAGCAACCCCGGGACAGGGGCCAATCTCCCCTACAATGAGCAGTTCTTC.

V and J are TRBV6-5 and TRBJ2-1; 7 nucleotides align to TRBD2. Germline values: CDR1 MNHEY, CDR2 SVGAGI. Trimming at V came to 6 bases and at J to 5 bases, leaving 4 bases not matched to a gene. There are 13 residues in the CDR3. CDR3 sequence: CASRTGLNNEQFF. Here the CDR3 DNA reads TGTGCCAGCAGGACGGGACTAAACAATGAGCAGTTCTTC.

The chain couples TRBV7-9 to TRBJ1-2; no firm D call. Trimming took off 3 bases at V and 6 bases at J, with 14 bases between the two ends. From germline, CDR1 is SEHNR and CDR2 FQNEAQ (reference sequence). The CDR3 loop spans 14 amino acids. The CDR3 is CASSFPYDLNGYTF. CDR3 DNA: TGTGCCAGCAGCTTTCCCTACGACCTCAATGGCTACACCTTC.

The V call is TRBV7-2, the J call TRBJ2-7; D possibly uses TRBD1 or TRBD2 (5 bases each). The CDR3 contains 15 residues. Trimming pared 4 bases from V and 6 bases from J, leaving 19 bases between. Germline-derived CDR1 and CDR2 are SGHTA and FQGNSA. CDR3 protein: CASSSRGQVVLEQYF. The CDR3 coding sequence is TGTGCCAGCAGCTCCCGGGGCCAGGTAGTCCTCGAGCAGTACTTC.

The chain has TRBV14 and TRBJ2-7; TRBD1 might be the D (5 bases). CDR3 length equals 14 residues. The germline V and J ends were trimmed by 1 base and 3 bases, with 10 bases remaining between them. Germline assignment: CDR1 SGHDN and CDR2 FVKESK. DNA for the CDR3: TGTGCCAGCAGCCAAGGCAGGGAAGGCTACGAGCAGTACTTC. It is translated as CASSQGREGYEQYF.

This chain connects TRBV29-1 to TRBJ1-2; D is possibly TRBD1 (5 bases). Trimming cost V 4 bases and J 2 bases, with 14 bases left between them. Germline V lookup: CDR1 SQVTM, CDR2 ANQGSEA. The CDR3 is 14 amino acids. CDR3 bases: TGCAGCGTTGTAGAGGGGTTCCCAAACTATGGCTACACCTTC. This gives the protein CSVVEGFPNYGYTF.

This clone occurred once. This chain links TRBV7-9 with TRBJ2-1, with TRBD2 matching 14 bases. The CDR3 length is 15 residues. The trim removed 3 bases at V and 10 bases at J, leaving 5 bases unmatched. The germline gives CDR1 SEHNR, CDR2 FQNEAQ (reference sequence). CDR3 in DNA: TGTGCCAGCAGCTTCTGGGGACTAGCGGGAGACGAGCAGTTCTTC. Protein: CASSFWGLAGDEQFF.

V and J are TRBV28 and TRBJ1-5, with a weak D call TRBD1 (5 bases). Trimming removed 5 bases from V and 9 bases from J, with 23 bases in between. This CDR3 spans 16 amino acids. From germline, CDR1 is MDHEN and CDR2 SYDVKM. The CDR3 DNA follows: TGTGCCAGCAGTGGAAGCCTCCGGGACGCTGAACGGCCCCAGCATTTT. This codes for CASSGSLRDAERPQHF.

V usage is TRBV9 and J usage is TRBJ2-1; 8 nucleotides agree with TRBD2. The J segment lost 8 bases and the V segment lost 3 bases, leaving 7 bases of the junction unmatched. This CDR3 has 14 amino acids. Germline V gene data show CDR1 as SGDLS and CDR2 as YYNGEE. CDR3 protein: CASSASGRVDEQFF. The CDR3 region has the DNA TGTGCCAGCAGCGCAAGCGGGAGAGTCGATGAGCAGTTCTTC. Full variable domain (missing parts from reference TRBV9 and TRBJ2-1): DSGVTQTPKHLITATGQRVTLRCSPRSGDLSVYWYQQSLDQGLQFLIQYYNGEERAKGNILERFSAQQFPDLHSELNLSSLELGDSALYFCASSASGRVDEQFFGPGTRLTVL.